This section outlines one TCR beta chain sequence together with its context. Trimming removed 4 bases from V and 0 bases from J, with 15 bases in between. Germline CDR1 is SGHAT and CDR2 is FQDESV (reference sequence). The CDR3 is 16 amino acids. The data are from a study of blood T cell repertoires in COVID-19. Looking at the study overall: Whether acute or convalescent, the COVID-19 samples came from the United States, Italy and Spain.

The table came from immunoSEQ multiplex PCR; TCRdb's copy has only in-frame clones and leaves some out. The sample includes 250,000 to 300,000 clones, approximately 86% seen only once; the top ten take about 1%. The study assigned cohorts using participant-reported clinical history. The sequence derives from a woman in her 30s who had recovered from COVID-19. Source material: PBMCs or T cells enriched from blood (not recorded which). The chain is built from TRBV11-1 and TRBJ1-1, with D uncertain. CDR3 in DNA: TGTGCCAGCAGCTATGCACGGGAGAGAATGAACACTGAAGCTTTCTTT. Its protein is CASSYARERMNTEAFF.